The next 7 T cell receptor beta chains were all read from a single sample in a study of T cell changes during pregnancy in multiple sclerosis. TCRdb's copy holds only in-frame clones and misses some; the assay was immunoSEQ multiplex PCR. The sample includes about 32,000 clones, roughly 87% seen only once; the top ten take over 9.5%. Sequences were derived from CD8+ T cells from peripheral blood mononuclear cells, sampled in the second trimester of pregnancy. The source of these receptors is a female donor with multiple sclerosis, enrolled in a pregnancy study.

This chain uses TRBV27 with TRBJ2-1, with D possibly being TRBD1 (7 bases). Germline loops: CDR1 MNHEY, CDR2 SMNVEV (reference sequence). Trimming removed 6 bases from V and 5 bases from J, with 14 bases in between. There are 14 residues in the CDR3. The CDR3 bases are TGTGCCAGCAGGCCAGGGGGACTGGACAATGAGCAGTTCTTC. Its protein is CASRPGGLDNEQFF.

The chain is built from TRBV4-2 and TRBJ1-1; D unresolved. Per germline, CDR1 LGHNA and CDR2 YNFKEQ. The CDR3 length is 13 residues. The V end lost 0 bases, the J end lost 10 bases, and 12 bases lay between the germline ends. CDR3 loop: CASSQERASGAFF. The CDR3 DNA is TGTGCCAGCAGCCAAGAGAGAGCCTCCGGAGCTTTCTTT.

The chain has TRBV7-6 and TRBJ2-5; TRBD2 agrees at 7 bases. The V gene end was trimmed by 2 bases and the J gene end by 3 bases; junction bases not matched to a gene: 9. Germline lookup yields CDR1 SGHVS and CDR2 FNYEAQ. The CDR3 is made up of 16 amino acids. Here the CDR3 DNA reads TGTGCCAGCAGCTTAATCCCCCGGACTAGTAAAGAGACCCAGTACTTC. This encodes CASSLIPRTSKETQYF.

V usage is TRBV27 and J usage is TRBJ1-4; maybe TRBD1 (6 bases). The CDR3 consists of 14 residues. With 6 bases removed from V and 8 bases from J, the gap between germline ends came to 16 bases. Looked up from germline, CDR1 is MNHEY and CDR2 is SMNVEV (reference sequence). CDR3 region: CASSSGGGGEKLFF. The CDR3, as DNA: TGTGCCAGCAGCTCTGGGGGCGGGGGCGAAAAACTGTTTTTT.

This chain uses TRBV13 with TRBJ1-4, with 7 bases matching TRBD1. Germline values: CDR1 PRHDT, CDR2 FYEKMQ (reference sequence). The ends lost 4 bases at V and 5 bases at J; junction bases unmatched: 16. The CDR3 consists of 18 residues. CDR3 nucleotide sequence: TGTGCCAGCAGCTCCAGGATAGCCTCCGGGACAGAGAATGAAAAACTGTTTTTT. It translates to CASSSRIASGTENEKLFF.

The chain uses TRBV6-6 and TRBJ2-1; 15 bases are a match to TRBD2. Germline-derived CDR1 and CDR2 are MNHNY and SVGAGI (reference sequence). The CDR3 spans 15 residues. The V gene end was trimmed by 6 bases and the J gene end by 8 bases; junction bases not matched to a gene: 5. The CDR3 is CASSRTSGGADEQFF. The CDR3 nucleotides read TGTGCCAGCAGCCGGACTAGCGGGGGGGCAGATGAGCAGTTCTTC.

This chain links TRBV2 with TRBJ2-1; 14 positions match TRBD2. This CDR3 contains 19 residues. The junction had 4 bases not matched to a gene; V was cut back by 0 bases and J by 0 bases. Germline assignment: CDR1 SNHLY and CDR2 FYNNEI. This CDR3 reads CASSEAPGTSGSSYNEQFF. The CDR3 DNA reads TGTGCCAGCAGTGAAGCGCCCGGGACTAGCGGGAGCTCCTACAATGAGCAGTTCTTC.